This TCR beta chain appears in the sequencing data of a study of CD8+ T cells in alopecia areata. Concerning this clone: Its antigen is unidentified.

The CDR3 runs to 15 residues. Germline V gene lookup returns CDR1 SGHTA and CDR2 FQGNSA. The V gene end was trimmed by 5 bases and the J gene end by 6 bases; junction bases not matched to a gene: 7. Extracted from the samples, RNA was reverse transcribed into cDNA to serve as the sequencing template. The method was immunoSEQ multiplex PCR; TCRdb's version includes in-frame clones alone and lacks a portion of them. The repertoire holds about 150,000 clones, with approximately 65% as singletons. Findings and limits, study-wide: Patients shared TCRs less clearly than mice did, possibly owing to HLA. Normal skin contains resident alphabeta T cells, and these are also sequenced in scalp samples.

This clonotype originated in a human donor in good health. The sequenced sample consisted of CD8+ T cells sorted from blood. This chain joins TRBV7-2 and TRBJ2-1; TRBD1 matches 10 bases. The CDR3 loop reads CASSLRDRGINEQFF. The CDR3, as DNA: TGTGCCAGCAGCCTCCGGGACAGGGGTATCAATGAGCAGTTCTTC.